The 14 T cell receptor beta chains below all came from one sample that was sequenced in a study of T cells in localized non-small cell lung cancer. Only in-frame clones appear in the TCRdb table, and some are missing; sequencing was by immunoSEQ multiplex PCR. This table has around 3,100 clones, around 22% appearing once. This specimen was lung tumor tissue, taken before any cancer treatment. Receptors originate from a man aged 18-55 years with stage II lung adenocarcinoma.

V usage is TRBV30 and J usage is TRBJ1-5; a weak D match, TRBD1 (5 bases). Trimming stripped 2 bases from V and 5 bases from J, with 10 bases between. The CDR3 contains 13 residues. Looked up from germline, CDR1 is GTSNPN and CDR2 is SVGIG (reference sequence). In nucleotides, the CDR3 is TGTGCCTGGAGTTATACCAGGGATCAGCCCCAGCATTTT. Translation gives CAWSYTRDQPQHF. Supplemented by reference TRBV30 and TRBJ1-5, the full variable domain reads SQTIHQWPATLVQPVGSPLSLECTVEGTSNPNLYWYRQAAGRGLQLLFYSVGIGQISSEVPQNLSASRPQDRQFILSSKKLLLSDSGFYLCAWSYTRDQPQHFGDGTRLSIL.

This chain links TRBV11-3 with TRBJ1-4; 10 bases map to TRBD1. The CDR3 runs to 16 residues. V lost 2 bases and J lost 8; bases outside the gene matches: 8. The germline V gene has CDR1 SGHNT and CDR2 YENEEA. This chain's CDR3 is CASSLIPDRGREKLFF. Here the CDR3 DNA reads TGTGCCAGCAGCTTAATCCCAGACAGGGGGCGAGAAAAACTGTTTTTT.

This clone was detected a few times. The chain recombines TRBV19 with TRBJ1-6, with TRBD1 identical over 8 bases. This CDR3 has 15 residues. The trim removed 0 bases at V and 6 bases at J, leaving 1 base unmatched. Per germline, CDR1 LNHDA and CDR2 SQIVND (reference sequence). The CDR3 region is CASSIDGTGNSPLHF. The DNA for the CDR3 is TGTGCCAGTAGTATAGATGGGACAGGTAATTCACCCCTCCACTTT.

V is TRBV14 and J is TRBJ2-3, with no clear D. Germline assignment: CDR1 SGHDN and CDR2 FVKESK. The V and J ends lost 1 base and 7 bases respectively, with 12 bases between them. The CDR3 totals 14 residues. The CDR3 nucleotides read TGTGCCAGCAGCCAAGTCGTCGAAAGGAATACGCAGTATTTT. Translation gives CASSQVVERNTQYF.

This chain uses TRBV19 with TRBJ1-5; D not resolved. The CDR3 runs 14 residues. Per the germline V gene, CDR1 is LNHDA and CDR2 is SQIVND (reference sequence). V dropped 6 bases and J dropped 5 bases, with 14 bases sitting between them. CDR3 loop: CASRGGGPYQPQHF. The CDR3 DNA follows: TGTGCCAGTAGAGGCGGAGGACCATATCAGCCCCAGCATTTT. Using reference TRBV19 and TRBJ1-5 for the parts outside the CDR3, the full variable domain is DGGITQSPKYLFRKEGQNVTLSCEQNLNHDAMYWYRQDPGQGLRLIYYSQIVNDFQKGDIAEGYSVSREKKESFPLTVTSAQKNPTAFYLCASRGGGPYQPQHFGDGTRLSIL.

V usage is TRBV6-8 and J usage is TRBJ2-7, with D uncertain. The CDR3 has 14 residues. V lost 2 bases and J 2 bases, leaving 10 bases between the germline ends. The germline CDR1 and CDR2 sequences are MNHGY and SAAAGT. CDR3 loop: CASSYALLTYEQYF. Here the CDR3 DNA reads TGTGCCAGCAGTTACGCACTGCTTACCTACGAGCAGTACTTC.

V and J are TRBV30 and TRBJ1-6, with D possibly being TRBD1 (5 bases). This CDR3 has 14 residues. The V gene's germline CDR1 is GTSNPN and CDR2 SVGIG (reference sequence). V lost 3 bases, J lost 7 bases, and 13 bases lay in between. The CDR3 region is CAWRLGTENSPLHF. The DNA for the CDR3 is TGTGCCTGGAGACTTGGGACGGAGAATTCACCCCTCCACTTT.

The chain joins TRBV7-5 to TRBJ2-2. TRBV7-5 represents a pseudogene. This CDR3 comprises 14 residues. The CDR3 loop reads CASSFLEDTGELFF. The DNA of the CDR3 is TGTGCCAGCAGCTTTTTGGAAGACACCGGGGAGCTGTTTTTT.

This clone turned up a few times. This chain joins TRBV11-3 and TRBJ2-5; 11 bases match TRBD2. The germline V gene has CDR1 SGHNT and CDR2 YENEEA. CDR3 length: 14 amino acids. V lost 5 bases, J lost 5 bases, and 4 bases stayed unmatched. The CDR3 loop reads CASSRSGGVETQYF. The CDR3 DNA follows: TGTGCCAGCAGCCGTAGCGGGGGGGTGGAGACCCAGTACTTC.

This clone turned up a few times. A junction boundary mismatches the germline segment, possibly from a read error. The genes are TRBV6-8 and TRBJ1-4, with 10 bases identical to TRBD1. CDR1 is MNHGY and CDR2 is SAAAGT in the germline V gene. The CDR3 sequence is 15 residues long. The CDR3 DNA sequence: TGTGCCAGCAGTGACTCCGGGACAGGGGTTGAAAAACTGTTTTTT. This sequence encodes CASSDSGTGVEKLFF.

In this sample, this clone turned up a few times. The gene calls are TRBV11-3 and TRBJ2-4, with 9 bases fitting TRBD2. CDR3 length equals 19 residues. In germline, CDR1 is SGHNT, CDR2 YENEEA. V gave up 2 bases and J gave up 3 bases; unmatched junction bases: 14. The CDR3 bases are TGTGCCAGCAGCTTAACCCTAGCGGGGTTCGCGGCGGGCAAAAACATTCAGTACTTC. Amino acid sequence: CASSLTLAGFAAGKNIQYF.

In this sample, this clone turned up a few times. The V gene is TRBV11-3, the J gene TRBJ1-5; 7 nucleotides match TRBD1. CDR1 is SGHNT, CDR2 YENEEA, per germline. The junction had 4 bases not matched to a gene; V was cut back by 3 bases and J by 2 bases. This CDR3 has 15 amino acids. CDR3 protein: CASSLGQRGNQPQHF. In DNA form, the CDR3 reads TGTGCCAGCAGCTTGGGACAGAGAGGCAATCAGCCCCAGCATTTT.

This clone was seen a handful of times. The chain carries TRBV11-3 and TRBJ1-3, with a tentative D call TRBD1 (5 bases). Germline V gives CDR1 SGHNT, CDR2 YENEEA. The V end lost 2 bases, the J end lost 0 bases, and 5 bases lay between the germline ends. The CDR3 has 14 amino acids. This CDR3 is CASSLQGSGNTIYF. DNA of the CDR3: TGTGCCAGCAGCTTACAGGGCTCTGGAAACACCATATATTTT.

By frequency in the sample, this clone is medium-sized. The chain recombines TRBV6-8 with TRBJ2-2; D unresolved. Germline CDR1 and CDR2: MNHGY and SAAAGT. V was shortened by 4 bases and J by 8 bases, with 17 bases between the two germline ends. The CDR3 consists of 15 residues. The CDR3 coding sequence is TGTGCCAGCAGTTGGGCTGAATTCAGAGATGGGGAGCTGTTTTTT. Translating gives CASSWAEFRDGELFF.